What follows are 5 T cell receptor beta chains derived from one specimen sequenced in a study of control samples from healthy donors and cancer patients. TCRdb's table, derived via immunoSEQ multiplex PCR, lists solely in-frame clones and lacks some. The sample holds roughly 150,000 clones, around 90% seen once. The sample consisted of blood. These receptors all come from a man in his late teens or twenties in good health.

The genes are TRBV28 and TRBJ2-7, with no clear D. V was shortened by 3 bases and J by 0 bases, with 9 bases between the two germline ends. In germline, CDR1 is MDHEN, CDR2 SYDVKM. The CDR3 has 14 residues. The CDR3 protein is CASSFSVPSYEQYF. CDR3 in DNA: TGTGCCAGCAGTTTCTCTGTCCCCTCCTACGAGCAGTACTTC.

This chain connects TRBV7-3 to TRBJ1-6; a weak D match, TRBD1 (6 bases). The CDR3 runs 15 residues. V was shortened by 5 bases and J by 10 bases, with 18 bases between the two germline ends. The V gene's germline CDR1 is SGHTA and CDR2 FQGTGA. The CDR3 bases are TGTGCCAGCAGCCTCTCGACAGGAGGAGGATCACCCCTCCACTTT. This codes for CASSLSTGGGSPLHF.

CDR3 sequence (DNA): TGTGCCAGCAGCCAACGCGGGGGACATGAGACCCAGTACTTC. It translates to CASSQRGGHETQYF. J is TRBJ2-5 and V is TRBV3-1 (or the pseudogene TRBV3-2); maybe TRBD2 (7 bases). This CDR3 has 14 amino acids. V was clipped by 2 bases and J by 5 bases, with 12 bases between them. Per the germline V gene, CDR1 is LGHDT and CDR2 is YNNKEL (reference sequence).

The chain links TRBV3-1 (or the pseudogene TRBV3-2) to TRBJ2-1; 8 positions agree with TRBD2. In germline, CDR1 is LGHDT, CDR2 YNNKEL (reference sequence). The CDR3 is made up of 14 amino acids. The V segment lost 0 bases and the J segment 9 bases; nucleotides outside the gene matches: 4. Here the CDR3 DNA reads TGTGCCAGCAGCCAAGATAGCGGGGTTCGTGAGCAGTTCTTC. Its protein is CASSQDSGVREQFF.

V is TRBV5-1 and J is TRBJ1-2, with TRBD1 as a possible D gene (5 bases). Trimming cost V 4 bases and J 7 bases, with 23 bases left between them. This CDR3 comprises 16 residues. The germline V gene encodes CDR1 SGHRS and CDR2 YFSETQ. CDR3 loop: CASSPLLVGGSSGYTF. The CDR3 nucleotides are TGCGCCAGCAGCCCGCTGTTGGTGGGGGGGTCGAGTGGCTACACCTTC. Together with reference TRBV5-1 and TRBJ1-2, the CDR3 gives the full variable domain: KAGVTQTPRYLIKTRGQQVTLSCSPISGHRSVSWYQQTPGQGLQFLFEYFSETQRNKGNFPGRFSGRQFSNSRSEMNVSTLELGDSALYLCASSPLLVGGSSGYTFGSGTRLTVV.